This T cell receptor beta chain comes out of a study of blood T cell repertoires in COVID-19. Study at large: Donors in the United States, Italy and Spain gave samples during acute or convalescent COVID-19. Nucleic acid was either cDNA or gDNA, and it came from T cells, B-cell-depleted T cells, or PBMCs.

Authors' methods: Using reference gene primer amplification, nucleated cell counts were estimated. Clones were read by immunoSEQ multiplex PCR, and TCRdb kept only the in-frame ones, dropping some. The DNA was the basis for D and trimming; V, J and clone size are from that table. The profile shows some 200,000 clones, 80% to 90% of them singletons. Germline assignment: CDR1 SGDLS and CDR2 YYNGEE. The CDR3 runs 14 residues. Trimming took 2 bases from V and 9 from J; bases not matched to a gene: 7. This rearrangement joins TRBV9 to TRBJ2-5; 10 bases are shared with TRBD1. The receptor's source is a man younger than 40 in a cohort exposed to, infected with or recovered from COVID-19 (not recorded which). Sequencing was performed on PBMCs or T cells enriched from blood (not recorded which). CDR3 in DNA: TGTGCCAGCAGCGTCTTCAGCGACAGGGGGCCCCAGTACTTC. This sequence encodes CASSVFSDRGPQYF.